This TCR beta chain was captured in a study of T cells in localized non-small cell lung cancer. Sequenced by immunoSEQ multiplex PCR; TCRdb stores in-frame clones only, minus some. The data show some 6,200 clones, 20% to 25% seen once. By frequency in the sample, this clone is medium-sized. Germline CDR1 SGHNT, CDR2 YENEEA. The CDR3 runs 14 residues. V was pared by 1 base and J by 6 bases, with 10 bases between. The TCR sequence derives from a female donor of 60 years or more with stage I lung adenocarcinoma. The source material was lung tumor tissue, sampled before any cancer treatment. The rearrangement links TRBV11-3 to TRBJ1-3; D may be TRBD1 (5 bases). CDR3 region: CASSLGGSENTIYF. The DNA for the CDR3 is TGTGCCAGCAGCTTAGGGGGGAGCGAAAACACCATATATTTT.